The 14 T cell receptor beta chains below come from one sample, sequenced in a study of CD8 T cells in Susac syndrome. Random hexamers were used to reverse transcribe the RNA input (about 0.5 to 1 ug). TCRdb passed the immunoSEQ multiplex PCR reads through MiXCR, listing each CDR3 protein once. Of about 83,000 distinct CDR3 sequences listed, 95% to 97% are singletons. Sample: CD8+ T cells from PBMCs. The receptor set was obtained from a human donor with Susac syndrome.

The CDR3 is CASSTRDRGVEDTQYF. Written as DNA, the CDR3 is TGTGCCAGCAGCACCCGGGACAGGGGGGTCGAAGATACGCAGTATTTT. This rearrangement joins TRBV5-8 to TRBJ2-3; 11 bases are shared with TRBD1. CDR1 is SGHTS, CDR2 YDEGEE, per germline. The trim removed 4 bases at V and 5 bases at J, leaving 9 bases unmatched. The CDR3 has 16 residues. Looking up the rest from reference TRBV5-8 and TRBJ2-3 gives the full variable domain: EAGVTQSPTHLIKTRGQQATLRCSPISGHTSVYWYQQALGLGLQFLLWYDEGEERNRGNFPPRFSGRQFPNYSSELNVNALELEDSALYLCASSTRDRGVEDTQYFGPGTRLTVL.

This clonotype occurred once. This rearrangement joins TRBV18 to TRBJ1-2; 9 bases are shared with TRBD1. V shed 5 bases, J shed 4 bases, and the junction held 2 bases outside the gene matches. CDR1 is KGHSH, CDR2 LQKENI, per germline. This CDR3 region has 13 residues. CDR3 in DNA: TGTGCCAGCTCAGCACAGGGGGCCTATGGCTACACCTTC. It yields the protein CASSAQGAYGYTF.

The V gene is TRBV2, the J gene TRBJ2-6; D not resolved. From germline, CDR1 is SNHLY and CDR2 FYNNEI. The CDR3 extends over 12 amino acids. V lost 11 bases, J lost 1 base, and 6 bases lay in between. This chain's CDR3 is CAWLSGANVLTF. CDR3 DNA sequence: TGTGCCTGGTTGTCTGGGGCCAACGTCCTGACTTTC.

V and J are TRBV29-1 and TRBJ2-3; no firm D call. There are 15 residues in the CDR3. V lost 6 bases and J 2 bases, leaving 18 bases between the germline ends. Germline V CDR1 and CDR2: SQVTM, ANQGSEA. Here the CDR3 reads CSVKALGTLTDTQYF. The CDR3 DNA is TGCAGCGTAAAAGCACTCGGAACTCTCACAGATACGCAGTATTTT.

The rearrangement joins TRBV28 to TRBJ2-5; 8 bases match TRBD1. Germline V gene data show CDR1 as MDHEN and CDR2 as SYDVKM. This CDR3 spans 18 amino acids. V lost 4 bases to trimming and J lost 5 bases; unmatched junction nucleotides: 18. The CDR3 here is CASSWPKDRADGLETQYF. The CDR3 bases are TGTGCCAGCAGTTGGCCCAAGGACAGGGCGGATGGTCTTGAGACCCAGTACTTC.

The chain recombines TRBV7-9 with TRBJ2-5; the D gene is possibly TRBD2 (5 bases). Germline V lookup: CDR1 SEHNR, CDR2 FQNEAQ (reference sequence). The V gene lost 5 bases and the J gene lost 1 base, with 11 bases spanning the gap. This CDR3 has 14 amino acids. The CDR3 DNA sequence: TGTGCCAGCAGCCGGAATGCGGGCCAAGAGACCCAGTACTTC. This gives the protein CASSRNAGQETQYF. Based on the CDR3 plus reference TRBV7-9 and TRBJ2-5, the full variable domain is DTGVSQNPRHKITKRGQNVTFRCDPISEHNRLYWYRQTLGQGPEFLTYFQNEAQLEKSRLLSDRFSAERPKGSFSTLEIQRTEQGDSAMYLCASSRNAGQETQYFGPGTRLLVL.

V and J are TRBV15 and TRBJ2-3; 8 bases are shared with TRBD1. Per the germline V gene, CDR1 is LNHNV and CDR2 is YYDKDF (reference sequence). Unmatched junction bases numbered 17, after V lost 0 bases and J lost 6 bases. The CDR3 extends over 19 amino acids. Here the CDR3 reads CATSRDHGRTGFFLDTQYF. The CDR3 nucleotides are TGTGCCACCAGCAGAGATCATGGAAGGACAGGGTTTTTTTTGGATACGCAGTATTTT.

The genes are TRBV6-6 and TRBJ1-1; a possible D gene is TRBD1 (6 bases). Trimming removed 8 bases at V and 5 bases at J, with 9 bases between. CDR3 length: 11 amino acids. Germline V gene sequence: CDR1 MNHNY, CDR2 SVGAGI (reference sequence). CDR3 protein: CASQGRTEAFF. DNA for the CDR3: TGTGCCAGCCAGGGGAGGACTGAAGCTTTCTTT.

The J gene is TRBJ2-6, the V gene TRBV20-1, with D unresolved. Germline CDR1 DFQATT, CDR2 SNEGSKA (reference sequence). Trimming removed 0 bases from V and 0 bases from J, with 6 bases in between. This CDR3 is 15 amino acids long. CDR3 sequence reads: CSARDWSSGANVLTF. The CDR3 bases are TGCAGTGCTAGAGATTGGAGCTCTGGGGCCAACGTCCTGACTTTC.

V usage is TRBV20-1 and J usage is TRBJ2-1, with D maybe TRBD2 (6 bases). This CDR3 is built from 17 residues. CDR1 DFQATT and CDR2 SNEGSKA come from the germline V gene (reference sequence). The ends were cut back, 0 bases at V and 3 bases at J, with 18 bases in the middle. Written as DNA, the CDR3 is TGCAGTGCTAGAGATCTCCAATCCCCTAGCGTCTACAATGAGCAGTTCTTC. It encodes CSARDLQSPSVYNEQFF.

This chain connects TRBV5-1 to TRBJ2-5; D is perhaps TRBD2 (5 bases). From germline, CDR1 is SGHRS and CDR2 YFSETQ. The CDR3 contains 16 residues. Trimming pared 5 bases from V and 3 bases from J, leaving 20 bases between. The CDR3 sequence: CASSIPGSRLKETQYF. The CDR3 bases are TGCGCCAGCAGTATACCGGGATCGCGTTTAAAAGAGACCCAGTACTTC.

CDR3 protein: CASSYGTGTPHNGYGYTF. The CDR3 DNA follows: TGTGCCAGCAGTTACGGGACAGGGACCCCCCACAACGGCTATGGCTACACCTTC. This chain joins TRBV6-5 and TRBJ1-2, with 9 nucleotides matching TRBD1. Germline loops: CDR1 MNHEY, CDR2 SVGAGI. The CDR3 is 18 amino acids. With 2 bases clipped from V and 4 bases from J, the junction kept 14 bases outside the gene matches.

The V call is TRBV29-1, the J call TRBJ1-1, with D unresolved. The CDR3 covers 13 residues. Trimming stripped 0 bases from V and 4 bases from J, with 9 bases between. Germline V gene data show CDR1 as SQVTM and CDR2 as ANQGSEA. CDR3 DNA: TGCAGCGTTGAAGAAGGTTTTAGCACTGAAGCTTTCTTT. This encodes CSVEEGFSTEAFF.

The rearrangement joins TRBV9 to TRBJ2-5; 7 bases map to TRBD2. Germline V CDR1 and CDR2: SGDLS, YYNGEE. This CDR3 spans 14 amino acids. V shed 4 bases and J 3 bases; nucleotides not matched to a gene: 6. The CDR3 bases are TGTGCCAGCAGCCCCCGGGCGGGAGAAGAGACCCAGTACTTC. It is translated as CASSPRAGEETQYF.